This T cell receptor beta chain was identified in a study of technical replicates of blood from four donors. Some clones are missing from TCRdb's copy, which holds only in-frame ones; the method was immunoSEQ multiplex PCR. The sample holds roughly 64,000 clones, 86% seen once. V lost 6 bases and J lost 6; bases outside the gene matches: 10. Germline loops: CDR1 MNHEY, CDR2 SVGAGI. CDR3 length: 15 amino acids. The sequencing input was PBMCs. The clonotype originates from a human donor in good health. Some clones in this sample may be carry-over from other donors' samples. The V call is TRBV6-5, the J call TRBJ2-2; 7 bases fit TRBD1. This CDR3 reads CASRRQGVVAGELFF. The CDR3 DNA reads as TGTGCCAGCAGAAGACAGGGAGTCGTGGCCGGGGAGCTGTTTTTT.